A single sample gave rise to the 30 T cell receptor beta chains below, sequenced in a study of blood T cell repertoires in COVID-19. Sequencing was performed with immunoSEQ multiplex PCR; in TCRdb, only in-frame clones are kept and a portion is missing. The table shows under 30,000 clones, with 70% to 90% occurring only once. Specimen: peripheral blood. Receptor source: a human donor in a cohort sampled during active COVID-19.

The chain joins TRBV29-1 to TRBJ2-7; tentatively, D is TRBD1 (6 bases). V was trimmed by 4 bases and J by 4 bases, leaving 14 bases between them. The CDR3 covers 13 residues. CDR1 and CDR2 (germline): SQVTM, ANQGSEA. The CDR3 spells CSVVPRGIYEQYF. The CDR3 DNA reads TGCAGCGTTGTCCCCAGGGGAATTTACGAGCAGTACTTC.

The CDR3 region has the DNA TGTGCCAGCAGCGGGTTACAGGGAGAGAACACCGGGGAGCTGTTTTTT. It specifies CASSGLQGENTGELFF. This chain joins TRBV9 and TRBJ2-2; tentative D call: TRBD1 (6 bases). Between the trimmed V and J ends, which lost 3 bases and 1 base, there was a span of 13 bases. Germline V gene lookup returns CDR1 SGDLS and CDR2 YYNGEE. This CDR3 is built from 16 residues.

V and J are TRBV7-2 and TRBJ1-1; possibly TRBD1 for D (6 bases). The CDR3 loop spans 14 amino acids. Germline CDR1 is SGHTA and CDR2 is FQGNSA. V lost 2 bases, J lost 3 bases, and 10 bases lay in between. The CDR3: CASSLLRGDTEAFF. CDR3 nucleotides: TGTGCCAGCAGCTTACTCAGGGGCGACACTGAAGCTTTCTTT.

This chain joins TRBV9 and TRBJ2-3, with 14 bases matching TRBD2. Germline V lookup: CDR1 SGDLS, CDR2 YYNGEE. The V gene end was trimmed by 4 bases and the J gene end by 1 base; junction bases not matched to a gene: 8. The CDR3 has 18 residues. The CDR3 DNA is TGTGCCAGCAGCCTGACTAGCGGGGGGGCCATTGGCACAGATACGCAGTATTTT. It specifies CASSLTSGGAIGTDTQYF.

The J gene is TRBJ2-5, the V gene TRBV29-1; no firm D call. Trimming shortened V by 3 bases and J by 1 base, and 9 bases separated the two germline ends. Germline V gives CDR1 SQVTM, CDR2 ANQGSEA. This CDR3 comprises 13 residues. The CDR3 DNA is TGCAGCGTTGAGGCATCTGTCCAAGAGACCCAGTACTTC. It yields the protein CSVEASVQETQYF.

DNA of the CDR3: TGTGCCAGCAGCTTGGCCGGGGCAGGGGGCGACTATGGCTACACCTTC. Encoded protein: CASSLAGAGGDYGYTF. The chain combines TRBV5-4 with TRBJ1-2, with 8 positions matching TRBD1. Germline V gene data show CDR1 as SGHNT and CDR2 as YYREEE (reference sequence). This CDR3 contains 16 residues. V gave up 0 bases and J gave up 3 bases; unmatched junction bases: 7.

The V call is TRBV30, the J call TRBJ2-7; 7 positions match TRBD1. This CDR3 region has 15 residues. Germline V gives CDR1 GTSNPN, CDR2 SVGIG (reference sequence). J was trimmed by 2 bases and V by 1 base; bases with no gene match: 8. The CDR3 coding sequence is TGTGCCTGGAGTGATATGGGACAGAGAACCTACGAGCAGTACTTC. It translates to CAWSDMGQRTYEQYF.

The V call is TRBV5-1, the J call TRBJ2-7; TRBD2 matches at 10 bases. The CDR3 extends over 15 amino acids. The germline V gene has CDR1 SGHRS and CDR2 YFSETQ. J gave up 2 bases and V 0 bases, and 2 bases lay outside the gene matches. The CDR3 reads CASSLVAGGAYEQYF. DNA of the CDR3: TGCGCCAGCAGCTTGGTAGCGGGGGGTGCCTACGAGCAGTACTTC.

This chain uses TRBV3-1 (or the pseudogene TRBV3-2) with TRBJ2-3; D possibly corresponds to TRBD2 (5 bases). From germline, CDR1 is LGHDT and CDR2 YNNKEL (reference sequence). V was trimmed by 4 bases and J by 4 bases, leaving 12 bases between them. The CDR3 spans 14 residues. The DNA of the CDR3 is TGTGCCAGCAGCCGGGGAGTTGCAGCAGATACGCAGTATTTT. This codes for CASSRGVAADTQYF.

The table lists this clone with a count of one. The rearrangement uses TRBV27 and TRBJ1-2; D is uncertain. Germline values: CDR1 MNHEY, CDR2 SMNVEV (reference sequence). The length of the CDR3 is 10 residues. Trimming left V 5 bases short and J 7 bases short, with 5 bases between. The CDR3, as DNA: TGTGCCAGCAGTCCCGGTGGCTACACCTTC. Translating gives CASSPGGYTF.

J is TRBJ1-1 and V is TRBV27, with TRBD1 matching over 7 bases. This CDR3 contains 19 residues. V lost 5 bases and J lost 3; bases outside the gene matches: 21. CDR1 is MNHEY, CDR2 SMNVEV, per germline (reference sequence). The CDR3 here is CASSPYRTQGGRPYTEAFF. The CDR3 bases are TGTGCCAGCAGTCCTTACCGAACTCAGGGGGGCAGACCGTACACTGAAGCTTTCTTT.

V usage is TRBV4-1 and J usage is TRBJ2-3, with TRBD2 identical over 9 bases. This CDR3 region has 17 residues. Trimming took 0 bases from V and 5 from J; bases not matched to a gene: 9. CDR1 and CDR2 (germline): MGHRA, YSYEKL. CDR3 in DNA: TGCGCCAGCAGCCAAGAGGGGCGGCGGGGGGGCAGAGATACGCAGTATTTT. It is translated as CASSQEGRRGGRDTQYF.

The sample holds one count of this clone. The V and J genes are TRBV6-5 and TRBJ2-1; D may be TRBD1 (5 bases). Per the germline V gene, CDR1 is MNHEY and CDR2 is SVGAGI. The CDR3 is made up of 15 amino acids. The V and J ends lost 5 bases and 0 bases respectively, with 11 bases between them. The CDR3 DNA sequence: TGTGCCAGCAGTCTACAGGAAAGCTCCTACAATGAGCAGTTCTTC. It codes for CASSLQESSYNEQFF.

The chain joins TRBV6-5 to TRBJ2-7; 14 nucleotides agree with TRBD2. Germline trimming cut 2 bases from V and 4 bases from J; bases unmatched to any gene: 4. CDR3 length: 16 amino acids. The V gene's germline CDR1 is MNHEY and CDR2 SVGAGI. In DNA, the CDR3 is TGTGCCAGCAGTTACGGCGGACTAGCGGGGGGTTACGAGCAGTACTTC. It yields the protein CASSYGGLAGGYEQYF.

V is TRBV28 and J is TRBJ1-2; TRBD1 matches at 11 bases. Germline CDR1 reads MDHEN; CDR2 reads SYDVKM. The CDR3 spans 14 residues. J gave up 4 bases and V 6 bases, and 4 bases lay outside the gene matches. The CDR3 spells CASRDRGRFYGYTF. The CDR3 DNA is TGTGCCAGCAGGGACAGGGGGCGCTTCTATGGCTACACCTTC.

The J gene is TRBJ1-2, the V gene TRBV19, with D unclear. Trimming removed 4 bases from V and 5 bases from J, with 8 bases in between. There are 12 residues in the CDR3. The V gene's germline CDR1 is LNHDA and CDR2 SQIVND (reference sequence). Here the CDR3 DNA reads TGTGCCAGTAGTAGCGTACCTTATGGCTACACCTTC. This sequence encodes CASSSVPYGYTF.

Only one count was recorded for this clone. J is TRBJ1-2 and V is TRBV19; 7 bases map to TRBD1. The CDR3 length is 13 residues. The ends lost 5 bases at V and 4 bases at J; junction bases unmatched: 4. Germline V gives CDR1 LNHDA, CDR2 SQIVND (reference sequence). CDR3 in amino acids: CASSRDSAYGYTF. The CDR3 coding sequence is TGTGCCAGTAGTCGGGACAGCGCCTATGGCTACACCTTC.

V and J are TRBV4-2 and TRBJ1-2, with TRBD1 matching over 9 bases. The CDR3 has 17 residues. With V trimmed by 0 bases and J by 7 bases, 12 bases remained unmatched. The germline V gene has CDR1 LGHNA and CDR2 YNFKEQ. The CDR3 loop reads CASSQEQLGQGLSGYTF. The CDR3 DNA follows: TGTGCCAGCAGCCAAGAGCAGCTGGGACAGGGATTGAGTGGCTACACCTTC.

The gene calls are TRBV7-3 and TRBJ2-5; TRBD2 aligns across 13 bases. CDR1 is SGHTA, CDR2 FQGTGA, per germline. There are 16 residues in the CDR3. V lost 4 bases, J lost 0 bases, and 2 bases stayed unmatched. The CDR3 sequence is CASSSGLAGDQETQYF. CDR3 nucleotide sequence: TGTGCCAGCAGCTCCGGACTAGCGGGGGACCAAGAGACCCAGTACTTC.

The rearrangement links TRBV27 to TRBJ2-3; possibly TRBD2 for D (5 bases). CDR1 is MNHEY and CDR2 is SMNVEV in the germline V gene (reference sequence). This CDR3 region has 14 residues. The ends were cut back, 3 bases at V and 6 bases at J, with 13 bases in the middle. The CDR3 coding sequence is TGTGCCAGCAGTTTGATTGACGGGGAGGATACGCAGTATTTT. Protein product: CASSLIDGEDTQYF.

The chain recombines TRBV12-3 or TRBV12-4 with TRBJ1-2, with TRBD1 identical over 7 bases. V lost 6 bases to trimming and J lost 4 bases; unmatched junction nucleotides: 5. The length of the CDR3 is 13 residues. The CDR3 DNA sequence: TGTGCCAGCAGCACACAGGGGCTCTATGGCTACACCTTC. It specifies CASSTQGLYGYTF.

In this sample, this clone turned up once. This chain links TRBV6-2 or TRBV6-3 with TRBJ2-7, with a tentative D call TRBD2 (6 bases). The V end lost 0 bases, the J end lost 1 base, and 19 bases lay between the germline ends. Germline lookup yields CDR1 MNHEY and CDR2 SVGEGT. The CDR3 extends over 18 amino acids. In DNA form, the CDR3 reads TGTGCCAGCAGTTACTCGGTGTTCGGGGAGGATTCGTCCTACGAGCAGTACTTC. This sequence encodes CASSYSVFGEDSSYEQYF.

The chain recombines TRBV2 with TRBJ1-2, with D maybe TRBD1 (5 bases). This CDR3 has 14 residues. Trimming stripped 1 base from V and 4 bases from J, with 10 bases between. CDR1 and CDR2 (germline): SNHLY, FYNNEI. CDR3 coding DNA: TGTGCCAGCAGTGAAGGGACACTACTCTATGGCTACACCTTC. This translates into CASSEGTLLYGYTF. The full variable domain, completed using reference TRBV2 and TRBJ1-2, is EPEVTQTPSHQVTQMGQEVILRCVPISNHLYFYWYRQILGQKVEFLVSFYNNEISEKSEIFDDQFSVERPDGSNFTLKIRSTKLEDSAMYFCASSEGTLLYGYTFGSGTRLTVV.

This chain connects TRBV5-1 to TRBJ2-7; TRBD2 matches at 14 bases. The CDR3 consists of 15 residues. The ends lost 4 bases at V and 7 bases at J; junction bases unmatched: 7. Per germline, CDR1 SGHRS and CDR2 YFSETQ. The CDR3 spells CASSTGTSGGREQYF. CDR3 coding DNA: TGCGCCAGCAGCACCGGGACTAGCGGGGGTCGGGAGCAGTACTTC.

The V gene is TRBV18, the J gene TRBJ2-7; possible D gene TRBD1, 5 bases. Per the germline V gene, CDR1 is KGHSH and CDR2 is LQKENI. The V end lost 4 bases, the J end lost 3 bases, and 10 bases lay between the germline ends. The CDR3 runs 13 residues. For the CDR3, the DNA is TGTGCCAGCTCACAGGGGTCGGGCTACGAGCAGTACTTC. Its protein product is CASSQGSGYEQYF.

The chain links TRBV3-1 (or the pseudogene TRBV3-2) to TRBJ2-5, with D tentatively TRBD1 (7 bases). CDR1 LGHDT and CDR2 YNNKEL come from the germline V gene (reference sequence). The ends were cut back, 2 bases at V and 7 bases at J, with 14 bases in the middle. This CDR3 comprises 14 residues. This CDR3 is CASSQLPGGLTQYF. The CDR3 region has the DNA TGTGCCAGCAGCCAACTACCAGGGGGGTTGACCCAGTACTTC.

V is TRBV7-9 and J is TRBJ2-7; 7 positions agree with TRBD1. Germline CDR1 is SEHNR and CDR2 is FQNEAQ (reference sequence). The ends lost 4 bases at V and 5 bases at J; junction bases unmatched: 14. CDR3 length: 16 residues. CDR3 sequence (DNA): TGTGCCAGCAGCTCGTTTTCCCCCGACAGGGTCCACGAGCAGTACTTC. Protein sequence: CASSSFSPDRVHEQYF.

This rearrangement joins TRBV11-2 to TRBJ2-7, with 9 bases that match TRBD2. The V gene's germline CDR1 is SGHAT and CDR2 FQNNGV. The CDR3 spans 15 residues. The junction had 4 bases not matched to a gene; V was cut back by 1 base and J by 3 bases. The CDR3 is CASSLGGTSLYEQYF. For the CDR3, the DNA is TGTGCCAGCAGCTTAGGGGGGACTAGCCTCTACGAGCAGTACTTC.

The chain carries TRBV5-4 and TRBJ2-1; D is perhaps TRBD2 (6 bases). This CDR3 contains 17 residues. V shed 4 bases and J shed 9 bases, with 26 bases lying between them. The V gene's germline CDR1 is SGHNT and CDR2 YYREEE (reference sequence). In DNA, the CDR3 is TGTGCCAGCAGCCCGCCTCCCGGGGGTGCTCACGAGGGTGAGCAGTTCTTC. It encodes CASSPPPGGAHEGEQFF.

This sequence joins TRBV18 and TRBJ1-3; TRBD1 might be the D (5 bases). Germline V gene sequence: CDR1 KGHSH, CDR2 LQKENI. The CDR3 totals 17 residues. The germline V and J ends were trimmed by 2 bases and 0 bases, with 14 bases remaining between them. CDR3 nucleotides: TGTGCCAGCTCACCAATTCAGTTTGGGGCCTCTGGAAACACCATATATTTT. Residues: CASSPIQFGASGNTIYF.